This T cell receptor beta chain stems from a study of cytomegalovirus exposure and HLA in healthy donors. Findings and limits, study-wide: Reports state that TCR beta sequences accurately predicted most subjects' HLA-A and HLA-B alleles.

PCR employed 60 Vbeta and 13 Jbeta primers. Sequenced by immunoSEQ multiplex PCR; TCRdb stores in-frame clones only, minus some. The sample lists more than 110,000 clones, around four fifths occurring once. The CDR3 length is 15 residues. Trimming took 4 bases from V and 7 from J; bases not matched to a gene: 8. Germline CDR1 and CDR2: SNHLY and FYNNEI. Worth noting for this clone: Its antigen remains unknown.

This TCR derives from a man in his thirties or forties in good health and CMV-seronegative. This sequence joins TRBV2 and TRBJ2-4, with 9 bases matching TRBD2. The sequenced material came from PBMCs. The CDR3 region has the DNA TGTGCCAGCAGTGGGACAGCGGGGGGTCCCAACATTCAGTACTTC. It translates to CASSGTAGGPNIQYF.